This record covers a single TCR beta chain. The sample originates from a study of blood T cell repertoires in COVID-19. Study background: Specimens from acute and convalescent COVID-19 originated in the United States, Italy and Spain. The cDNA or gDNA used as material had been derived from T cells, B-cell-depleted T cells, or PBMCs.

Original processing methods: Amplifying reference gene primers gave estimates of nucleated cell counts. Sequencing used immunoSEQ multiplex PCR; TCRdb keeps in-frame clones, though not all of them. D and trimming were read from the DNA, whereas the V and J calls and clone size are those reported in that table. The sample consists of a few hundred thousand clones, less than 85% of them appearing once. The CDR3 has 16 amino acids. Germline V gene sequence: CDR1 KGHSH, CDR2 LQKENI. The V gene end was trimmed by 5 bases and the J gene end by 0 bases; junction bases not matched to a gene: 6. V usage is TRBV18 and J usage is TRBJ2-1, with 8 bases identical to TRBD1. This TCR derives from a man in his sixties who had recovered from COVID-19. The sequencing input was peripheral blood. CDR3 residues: CASSLKTGGSYNEQFF. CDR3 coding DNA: TGTGCCAGCTCATTGAAAACAGGGGGCTCCTACAATGAGCAGTTCTTC.